What follows is one T cell receptor (beta chain) and its context. Its antigen remains unknown. These data come from a study of OX40 agonist ivuxolimab in advanced cancers. Background on the study: People in dose escalation had one of these cancers: hepatocellular carcinoma, melanoma, renal cell or head and neck cancer. The group had a mean age of around 60 years, ranged from about 20 to 79, and was 75% to 85% male. Study-level results: Among T cells, CD8+ cells averaged more expanded clones than CD4+ cells. At 0.1 to 3.0 mg/kg, CD4+ and CD8+ blood T cells expanded clonally by week 6.

Produced via immunoSEQ multiplex PCR; TCRdb's table is partial and in-frame only. The data contain some 54,000 clones, 88% of them singletons. After removal of 0 bases from V and 4 bases from J, the junction contained 3 bases not matched to a gene. CDR1 and CDR2 from the germline V gene are SGDLS and YYNGEE. This CDR3 is built from 14 residues. The sequences come from CD4+ or CD8+ T cells sorted from blood, collected in a trial of the OX40 agonist ivuxolimab. The TCR was taken from an adult with an advanced solid tumor such as melanoma, head and neck, liver or kidney cancer. J is TRBJ2-5 and V is TRBV9; 7 bases fit TRBD2. In DNA, the CDR3 is TGTGCCAGCAGCGTAGCTACGGGGGGAGAGACCCAGTACTTC. Translating it yields CASSVATGGETQYF. The whole variable domain, filled in from reference TRBV9 and TRBJ2-5, reads DSGVTQTPKHLITATGQRVTLRCSPRSGDLSVYWYQQSLDQGLQFLIQYYNGEERAKGNILERFSAQQFPDLHSELNLSSLELGDSALYFCASSVATGGETQYFGPGTRLLVL.